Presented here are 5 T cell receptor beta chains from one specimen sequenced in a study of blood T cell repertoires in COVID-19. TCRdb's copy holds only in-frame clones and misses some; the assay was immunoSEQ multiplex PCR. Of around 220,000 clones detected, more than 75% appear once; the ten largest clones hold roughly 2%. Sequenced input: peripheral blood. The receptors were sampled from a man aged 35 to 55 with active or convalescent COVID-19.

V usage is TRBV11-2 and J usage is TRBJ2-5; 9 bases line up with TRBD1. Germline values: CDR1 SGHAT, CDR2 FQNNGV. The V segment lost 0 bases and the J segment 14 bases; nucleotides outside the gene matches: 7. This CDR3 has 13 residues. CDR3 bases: TGTGCCAGCAGCTTAGAGGGGACAGGGCTTTGTTACTTC. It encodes CASSLEGTGLCYF.

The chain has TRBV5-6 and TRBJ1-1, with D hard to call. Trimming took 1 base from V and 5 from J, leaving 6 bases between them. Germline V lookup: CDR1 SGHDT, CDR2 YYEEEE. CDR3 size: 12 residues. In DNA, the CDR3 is TGTGCCAGCAGCTTGTTCAGAACTGAAGCTTTCTTT. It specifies CASSLFRTEAFF.

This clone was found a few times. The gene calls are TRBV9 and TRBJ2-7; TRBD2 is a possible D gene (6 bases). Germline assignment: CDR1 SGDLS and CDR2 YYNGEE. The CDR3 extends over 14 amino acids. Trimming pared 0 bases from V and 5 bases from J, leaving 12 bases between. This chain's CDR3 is CASSVDGSLNEQYF. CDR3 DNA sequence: TGTGCCAGCAGCGTAGACGGGAGTCTAAACGAGCAGTACTTC.

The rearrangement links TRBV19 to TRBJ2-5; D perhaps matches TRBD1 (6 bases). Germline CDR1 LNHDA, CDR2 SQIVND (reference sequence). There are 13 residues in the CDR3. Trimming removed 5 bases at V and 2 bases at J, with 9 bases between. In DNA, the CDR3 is TGTGCCAGTAGTTGGACAGAGCAAGAGACCCAGTACTTC. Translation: CASSWTEQETQYF.

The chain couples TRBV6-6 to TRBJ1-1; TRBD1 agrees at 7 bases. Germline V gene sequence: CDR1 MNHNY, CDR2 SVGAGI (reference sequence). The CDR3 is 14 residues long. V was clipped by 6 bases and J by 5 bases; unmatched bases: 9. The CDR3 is CASRDYRGTTEAFF. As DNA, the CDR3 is TGTGCCAGCAGGGATTACAGGGGAACAACTGAAGCTTTCTTT.